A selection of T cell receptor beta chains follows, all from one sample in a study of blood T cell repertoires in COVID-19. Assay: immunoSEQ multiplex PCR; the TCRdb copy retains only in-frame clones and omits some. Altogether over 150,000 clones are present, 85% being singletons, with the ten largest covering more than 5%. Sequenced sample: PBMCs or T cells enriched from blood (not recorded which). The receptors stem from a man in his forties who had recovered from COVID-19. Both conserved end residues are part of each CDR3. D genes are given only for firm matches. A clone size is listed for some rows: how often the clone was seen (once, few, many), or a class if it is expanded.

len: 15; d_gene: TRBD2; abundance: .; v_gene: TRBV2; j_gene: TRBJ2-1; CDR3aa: CASSEKTGGANEQFF; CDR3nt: TGTGCCAGCAGTGAAAAAACGGGAGGAGCCAATGAGCAGTTCTTC
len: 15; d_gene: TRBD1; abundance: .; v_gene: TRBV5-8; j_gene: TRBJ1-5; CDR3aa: CASRPMGTGNQPQHF; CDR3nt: TGTGCCAGCAGACCCATGGGGACAGGGAATCAGCCCCAGCATTTT
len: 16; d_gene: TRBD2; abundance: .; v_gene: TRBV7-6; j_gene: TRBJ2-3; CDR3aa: CASSSLAGVGTDTQYF; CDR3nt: TGTGCCAGCAGCTCCTTAGCGGGAGTAGGAACAGATACGCAGTATTTT
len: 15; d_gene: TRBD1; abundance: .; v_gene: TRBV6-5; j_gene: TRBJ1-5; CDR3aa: CASRTTGQSNQPQHF; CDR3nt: TGTGCCAGCAGGACGACGGGACAGAGCAATCAGCCCCAGCATTTT
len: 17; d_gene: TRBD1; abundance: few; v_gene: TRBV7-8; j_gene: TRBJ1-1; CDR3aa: CASRMLGGGYPGTEAFF; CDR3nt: TGTGCCAGCAGGATGTTAGGAGGGGGCTACCCTGGGACTGAAGCTTTCTTT
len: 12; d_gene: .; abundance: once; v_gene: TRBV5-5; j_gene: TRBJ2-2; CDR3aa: CASTEPPGELFF; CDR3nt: TGTGCCAGCACCGAGCCCCCCGGGGAGCTGTTTTTT
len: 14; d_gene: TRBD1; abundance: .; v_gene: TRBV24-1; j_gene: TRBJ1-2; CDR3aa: CATSDPGQGFGYTF; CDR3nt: TGTGCCACCAGTGATCCCGGACAGGGATTTGGCTACACCTTC
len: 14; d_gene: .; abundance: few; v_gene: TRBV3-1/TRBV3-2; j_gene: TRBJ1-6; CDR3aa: CASSQEYSYSPLHF; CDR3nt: TGTGCCAGCAGCCAAGAATACAGTTATTCACCCCTCCACTTT
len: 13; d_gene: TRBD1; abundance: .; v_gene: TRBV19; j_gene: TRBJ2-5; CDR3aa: CASKGQSQETQYF; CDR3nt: TGTGCCAGTAAGGGACAGAGTCAAGAGACCCAGTACTTC
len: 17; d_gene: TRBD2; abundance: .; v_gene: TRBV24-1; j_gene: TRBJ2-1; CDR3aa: CATSDPSSGGLYNEQFF; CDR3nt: TGTGCCACCAGTGACCCCTCTAGCGGGGGCCTCTACAATGAGCAGTTCTTC
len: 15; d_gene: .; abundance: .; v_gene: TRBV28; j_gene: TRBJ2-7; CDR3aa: CASSLQLHRSYEQYF; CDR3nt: TGTGCCAGCAGTCTACAACTACACCGCTCCTACGAGCAGTACTTC
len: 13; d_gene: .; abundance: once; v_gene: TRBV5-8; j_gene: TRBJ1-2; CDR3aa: CASSLMGADGYTF; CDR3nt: TGTGCCAGCAGCTTGATGGGGGCGGATGGCTACACCTTC
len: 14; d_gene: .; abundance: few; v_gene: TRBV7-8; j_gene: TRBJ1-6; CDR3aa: CASSLPQGFSPLHF; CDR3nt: TGTGCCAGCAGCTTACCCCAGGGTTTCTCACCCCTCCACTTT
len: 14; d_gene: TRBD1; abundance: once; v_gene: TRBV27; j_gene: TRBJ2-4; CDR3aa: CASSLDRGGNIQYF; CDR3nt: TGTGCCAGCAGTCTAGACAGGGGTGGGAACATTCAGTACTTC
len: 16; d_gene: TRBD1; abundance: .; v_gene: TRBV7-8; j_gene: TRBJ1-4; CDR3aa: CASSSQPPTGREKLFF; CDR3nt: TGTGCCAGCAGCTCCCAGCCTCCGACAGGGAGGGAAAAACTGTTTTTT
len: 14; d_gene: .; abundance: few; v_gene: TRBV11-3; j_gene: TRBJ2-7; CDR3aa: CASSSLTGYYEQYF; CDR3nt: TGTGCCAGCAGCTCCCTAACAGGGTACTACGAGCAGTACTTC
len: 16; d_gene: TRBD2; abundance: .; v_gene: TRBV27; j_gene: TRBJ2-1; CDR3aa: CASSPTGLAGTNEQFF; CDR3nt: TGTGCCAGCAGTCCCACCGGACTAGCGGGTACTAATGAGCAGTTCTTC
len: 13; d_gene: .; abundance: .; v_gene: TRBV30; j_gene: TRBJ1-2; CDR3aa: CAWSVQINYGYTF; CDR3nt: TGTGCCTGGAGTGTACAAATTAACTATGGCTACACCTTC
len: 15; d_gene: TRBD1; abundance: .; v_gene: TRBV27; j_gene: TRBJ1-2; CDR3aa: CASTSIRTGRDGYTF; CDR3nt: TGTGCCAGCACTTCAATCCGGACAGGGAGGGATGGCTACACCTTC
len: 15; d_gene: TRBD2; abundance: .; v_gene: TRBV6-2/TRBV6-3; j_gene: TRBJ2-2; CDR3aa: CASSARLAGTGELFF; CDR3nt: TGTGCCAGCAGTGCTAGACTAGCGGGCACCGGGGAGCTGTTTTTT
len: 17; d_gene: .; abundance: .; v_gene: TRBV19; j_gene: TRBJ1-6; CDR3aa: CASTTDSLSSYNSPLHF; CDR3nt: TGTGCCAGTACCACCGACAGTTTGAGCTCCTATAATTCACCCCTCCACTTT
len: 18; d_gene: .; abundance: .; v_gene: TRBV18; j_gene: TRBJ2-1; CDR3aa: CASSPPAPSYGSYNEQFF; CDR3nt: TGTGCCAGCTCACCACCGGCCCCTAGCTATGGCTCCTACAATGAGCAGTTCTTC
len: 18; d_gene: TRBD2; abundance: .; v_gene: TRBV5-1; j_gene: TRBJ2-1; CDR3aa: CASSLTTSGASSYNEQFF; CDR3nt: TGCGCCAGCAGCTTAACAACTAGCGGGGCGAGCTCCTACAATGAGCAGTTCTTC
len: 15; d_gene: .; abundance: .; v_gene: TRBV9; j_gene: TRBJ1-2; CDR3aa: CASSVGDSAMLGYTF; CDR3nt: TGTGCCAGCAGCGTAGGCGACTCCGCCATGCTCGGCTACACCTTC
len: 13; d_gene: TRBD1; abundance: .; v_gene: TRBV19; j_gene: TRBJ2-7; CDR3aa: CASSVGTGYEQYF; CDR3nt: TGTGCCAGTAGTGTAGGGACAGGCTACGAGCAGTACTTC
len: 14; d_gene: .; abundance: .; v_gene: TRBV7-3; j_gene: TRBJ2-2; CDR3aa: CASRSGSYTGELFF; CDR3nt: TGTGCCAGCAGATCGGGGTCGTATACCGGGGAGCTGTTTTTT
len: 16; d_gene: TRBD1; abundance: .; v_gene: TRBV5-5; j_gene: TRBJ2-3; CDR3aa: CASSLAQGQAPPGQYF; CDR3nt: TGTGCCAGCAGCTTGGCCCAAGGACAGGCACCCCCCGGGCAGTATTTT
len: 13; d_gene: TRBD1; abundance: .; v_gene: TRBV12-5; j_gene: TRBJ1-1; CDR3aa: CASDRGLNTEAFF; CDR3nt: TGTGCTAGCGACAGGGGGCTGAACACTGAAGCTTTCTTT
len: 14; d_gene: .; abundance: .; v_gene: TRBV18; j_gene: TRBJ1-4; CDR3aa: CASSPRGGNEKLFF; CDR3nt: TGTGCCAGCTCACCCCGAGGGGGTAATGAAAAACTGTTTTTT
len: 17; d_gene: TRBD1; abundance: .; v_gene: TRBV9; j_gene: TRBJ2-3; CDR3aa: CASSPHPGQNLADTQYF; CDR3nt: TGTGCCAGCAGCCCCCATCCGGGACAGAATTTGGCAGATACGCAGTATTTT
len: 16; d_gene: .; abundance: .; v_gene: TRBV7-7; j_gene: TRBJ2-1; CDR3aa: CASSPTPWRGNNEQFF; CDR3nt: TGTGCTAGCAGTCCAACTCCATGGCGGGGTAACAATGAGCAGTTCTTC
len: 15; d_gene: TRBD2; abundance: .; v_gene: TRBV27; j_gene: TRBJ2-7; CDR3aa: CASSLSASGSLEQYF; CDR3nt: TGTGCCAGCAGTTTATCGGCTAGCGGGAGTCTAGAGCAGTACTTC
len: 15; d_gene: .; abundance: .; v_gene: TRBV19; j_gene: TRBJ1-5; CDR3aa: CASRPDREVRQPQHF; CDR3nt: TGTGCCTCCCGCCCCGACAGAGAGGTACGGCAGCCCCAGCATTTT
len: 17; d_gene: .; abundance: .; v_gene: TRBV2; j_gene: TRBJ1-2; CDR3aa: CASSSATGSHSSYGYTF; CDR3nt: TGTGCCAGCAGCTCAGCGACGGGGTCCCATTCCTCTTATGGCTACACCTTC
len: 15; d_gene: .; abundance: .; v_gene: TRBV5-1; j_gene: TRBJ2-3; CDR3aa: CASSLDGGREDTQYF; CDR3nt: TGCGCCAGCAGCTTGGACGGGGGAAGAGAAGATACGCAGTATTTT
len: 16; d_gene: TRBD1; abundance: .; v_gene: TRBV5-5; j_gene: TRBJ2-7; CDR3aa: CASSLAWGQGNYEQYF; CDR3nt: TGTGCCAGCAGCCTCGCATGGGGACAGGGGAACTACGAGCAGTACTTC
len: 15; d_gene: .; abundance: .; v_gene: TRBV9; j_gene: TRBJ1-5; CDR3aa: CASSPTGQFNQPQHF; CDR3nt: TGTGCCAGCAGCCCAACCGGACAGTTTAATCAGCCCCAGCATTTT
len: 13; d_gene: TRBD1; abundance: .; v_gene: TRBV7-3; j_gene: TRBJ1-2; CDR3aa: CASSLGQGLGYTF; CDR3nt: TGTGCCAGCAGCTTGGGACAGGGGCTTGGCTACACCTTC
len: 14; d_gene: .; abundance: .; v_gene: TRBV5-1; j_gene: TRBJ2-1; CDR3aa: CASSLTRLQDEQFF; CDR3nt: TGCGCCAGCAGCTTGACGCGCTTGCAGGATGAGCAGTTCTTC
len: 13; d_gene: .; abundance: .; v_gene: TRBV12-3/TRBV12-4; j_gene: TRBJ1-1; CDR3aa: CASRAVGETEAFF; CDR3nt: TGTGCCAGCAGAGCGGTGGGAGAGACTGAAGCTTTCTTT
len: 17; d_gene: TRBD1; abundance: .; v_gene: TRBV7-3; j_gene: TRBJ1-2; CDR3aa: CASSLYPDIGTGKGYTF; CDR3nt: TGTGCCAGCAGCCTATACCCAGACATCGGGACAGGGAAAGGCTACACCTTC